This passage covers 6 T cell receptor beta chains from one sample sequenced in a study of OX40 agonist ivuxolimab in advanced cancers. The protocol was immunoSEQ multiplex PCR, while the TCRdb copy is restricted to in-frame clones and leaves out a portion. The data hold 40,000 or so clones, with approximately 90% observed a single time. Sequencing used CD4+ or CD8+ T cells sorted from blood, obtained in a trial of the OX40 agonist ivuxolimab. These receptors came from an adult with an advanced solid tumor such as melanoma, head and neck, liver or kidney cancer.

This chain links TRBV28 with TRBJ2-7, with 7 positions matching TRBD1. CDR3 length equals 11 residues. V dropped 3 bases and J dropped 10; count of bases not matched to a gene: 3. Germline V lookup: CDR1 MDHEN, CDR2 SYDVKM. The CDR3 DNA reads TGTGCCAGCAGTTTCCGACAGGGACAGTACTTC. This codes for CASSFRQGQYF.

The V call is TRBV7-9, the J call TRBJ2-2; the D gene is possibly TRBD1 (6 bases). Per germline, CDR1 SEHNR and CDR2 FQNEAQ (reference sequence). This CDR3 has 14 amino acids. Deletions cut 11 bases from V and 6 bases from J, with 19 bases between. The CDR3 loop is CAVSRGGAAGELFF. CDR3 coding DNA: TGTGCCGTAAGCCGAGGGGGTGCGGCCGGGGAGCTGTTTTTT.

About this clone itself: Other DNA sequences in the same sample also yield this CDR3. This chain links TRBV27 with TRBJ2-7, with D hard to call. V shed 2 bases and J shed 3 bases, with 8 bases lying between them. This CDR3 has 13 residues. CDR1 and CDR2 (germline): MNHEY, SMNVEV (reference sequence). CDR3 loop: CASSLGSRYEQYF. CDR3 in DNA: TGTGCCAGCAGTTTAGGGTCGCGCTACGAGCAGTACTTC.

This chain joins TRBV27 and TRBJ2-1; D unclear. Trimming shortened V by 0 bases and J by 3 bases, and 15 bases separated the two germline ends. The CDR3 runs to 17 residues. The germline CDR1 and CDR2 sequences are MNHEY and SMNVEV (reference sequence). The CDR3 protein is CASSLSTVIPIYNEQFF. The CDR3 DNA sequence: TGTGCCAGCAGTTTATCCACAGTGATCCCGATCTACAATGAGCAGTTCTTC.

J is TRBJ2-7 and V is TRBV19; D unresolved. Trimming removed 1 base at V and 0 bases at J, with 7 bases between. This CDR3 region has 14 residues. Germline V gene data show CDR1 as LNHDA and CDR2 as SQIVND (reference sequence). The CDR3 DNA reads as TGTGCCAGTAGTATAGCAAGGGACTCCTACGAGCAGTACTTC. Residues: CASSIARDSYEQYF.

The chain joins TRBV7-8 to TRBJ2-7; possible D gene TRBD2, 5 bases. Germline CDR1 and CDR2: SGHVS and FQNEAQ. Deletions cut 7 bases from V and 1 base from J, with 14 bases between. CDR3 length: 14 amino acids. The CDR3 DNA follows: TGTGCCAGCACAGTAGCGTTGGAGTCCTACGAGCAGTACTTC. Its protein product is CASTVALESYEQYF.